This TCR beta chain was observed in a study of OX40 agonist ivuxolimab in advanced cancers. Across the study: A mean age of about 59 years, range roughly 20 to 85, was recorded, and 70% to 85% were male.

Study conclusions and caveats: Averaging showed that CD8+ T cells had more expanded clones than CD4+ did. Among the nonresponders, some also had low normalized T-cell clonal expansion. At doses 0.1 to 3.0 mg/kg, CD4+ and CD8+ clones expanded.

Some clones are missing from TCRdb's copy, which holds only in-frame ones; the method was immunoSEQ multiplex PCR. The sample holds under 100,000 clones, approximately 82% seen once. Regarding this clone: Its antigen remains unknown.

The origin of this receptor is an adult with an advanced solid tumor such as melanoma, head and neck, liver or kidney cancer. The sample in question was CD4+ or CD8+ T cells sorted from blood, obtained in a trial of the OX40 agonist ivuxolimab.

Here the CDR3 DNA reads TGTGCCAGCAGCTTAGGCTGGGGCAGATCCCAGCATTTT. Translating it yields CASSLGWGRSQHF. The chain combines TRBV7-2 with TRBJ1-5; possibly TRBD1 for D (5 bases). Germline loops: CDR1 SGHTA, CDR2 FQGNSA. The CDR3 spans 13 residues. The V end was cut by 1 base, the J end by 11 bases, with 12 bases between.